Below, 28 T cell receptor beta chains from the same sample are listed, as sequenced in a study of shared clonotypes between healthy human individuals. Here immunoSEQ multiplex PCR was the method, and the copy in TCRdb shows in-frame clones only, minus some. The data contain a few million clones, almost 96% of them singletons. Input material: naive CD4+ T cells sorted from blood. The subset was: CD45RA+ positively selected. These receptors came from a man younger than 35 in good health.

The genes are TRBV19 and TRBJ1-5, with D possibly being TRBD1 (6 bases). V gave up 9 bases and J gave up 6 bases, with 12 bases separating them. This CDR3 spans 12 amino acids. CDR1 LNHDA and CDR2 SQIVND come from the germline V gene (reference sequence). This CDR3 reads CASTRGGQPQHF. The CDR3 nucleotides read TGTGCCAGCACACGAGGGGGTCAGCCCCAGCATTTT.

The chain is built from TRBV2 and TRBJ1-3; D is unresolved. Between the trimmed V and J ends, which lost 4 bases and 0 bases, there was a span of 7 bases. The CDR3 is made up of 14 amino acids. Germline loops: CDR1 SNHLY, CDR2 FYNNEI. The CDR3 sequence: CASSVEDSGNTIYF. The CDR3 bases are TGTGCCAGCAGTGTAGAGGACTCTGGAAACACCATATATTTT.

The V and J genes are TRBV7-3 and TRBJ2-1; 11 nucleotides align to TRBD1. From germline, CDR1 is SGHTA and CDR2 FQGTGA. J gave up 7 bases and V 5 bases, and 10 bases lay outside the gene matches. There are 16 residues in the CDR3. CDR3 in amino acids: CASSRPPGQGENEQFF. The CDR3 DNA reads as TGTGCCAGCAGCCGTCCTCCGGGACAGGGGGAGAATGAGCAGTTCTTC.

The gene calls are TRBV5-1 and TRBJ1-1; no clear D. Trimming stripped 0 bases from V and 4 bases from J, with 16 bases between. The CDR3 loop spans 16 amino acids. From germline, CDR1 is SGHRS and CDR2 YFSETQ. The CDR3 DNA is TGCGCCAGCAGCTTGGAGGGCGGCGGAGTTAGCACTGAAGCTTTCTTT. This translates into CASSLEGGGVSTEAFF.

This chain uses TRBV5-8 with TRBJ2-5, with TRBD1 matching over 10 bases. The V gene's germline CDR1 is SGHTS and CDR2 YDEGEE. V shed 0 bases and J 2 bases; nucleotides not matched to a gene: 4. The CDR3 runs to 16 residues. The CDR3 nucleotides are TGTGCCAGCAGCTTGGCCGGGACAGGGGCGCAAGAGACCCAGTACTTC. Protein product: CASSLAGTGAQETQYF.

Here the CDR3 reads CASSAGTGGVGEQYF. The CDR3 DNA is TGTGCCAGCTCGGCCGGGACAGGGGGCGTAGGCGAGCAGTACTTC. The chain couples TRBV18 to TRBJ2-7; 12 bases fit TRBD1. Trimming removed 6 bases from V and 6 bases from J; junction bases left unmatched: 9. Germline loops: CDR1 KGHSH, CDR2 LQKENI. The CDR3 has 15 residues.

V gene TRBV27 combines with J gene TRBJ1-6; 10 bases fit TRBD1. The CDR3 runs 15 residues. After removal of 5 bases from V and 8 bases from J, the junction contained 6 bases not matched to a gene. Germline V gene lookup returns CDR1 MNHEY and CDR2 SMNVEV (reference sequence). The CDR3 DNA reads TGTGCCAGCAGTGCCCGGGACAGGGGTTATTCACCCCTCCACTTT. Translating it yields CASSARDRGYSPLHF.

The rearrangement joins TRBV4-1 to TRBJ2-1, with D hard to call. The V and J ends lost 1 base and 7 bases respectively, with 14 bases between them. The CDR3 has 15 residues. Per germline, CDR1 MGHRA and CDR2 YSYEKL. CDR3 residues: CASSQVGLVGNEQFF. The CDR3 nucleotides are TGCGCCAGCAGCCAAGTAGGCCTAGTTGGGAATGAGCAGTTCTTC.

The chain is built from TRBV10-3 and TRBJ2-3, with 11 bases matching TRBD2. J lost 3 bases, V lost 6 bases, and 17 bases had no gene match. Germline V gene data show CDR1 as ENHRY and CDR2 as SYGVKD. CDR3 size: 19 residues. In DNA, the CDR3 is TGTGCCATCAGCCCCTTTCCTCCGGGACTAGCGGCGGAAACAGATACGCAGTATTTT. Its translation: CAISPFPPGLAAETDTQYF.

The chain couples TRBV15 to TRBJ2-6; D gene uncertain. The ends were cut back, 5 bases at V and 0 bases at J, with 2 bases in the middle. The CDR3 consists of 13 residues. CDR1 and CDR2 from the germline V gene are LNHNV and YYDKDF (reference sequence). CDR3 nucleotide sequence: TGTGCCACCAGCTACTCTGGGGCCAACGTCCTGACTTTC. Translating it yields CATSYSGANVLTF.

The chain links TRBV5-1 to TRBJ1-3; no clear D gene. Trimming cost V 0 bases and J 2 bases, with 9 bases left between them. From germline, CDR1 is SGHRS and CDR2 YFSETQ. The CDR3 sequence is 15 residues long. Here the CDR3 DNA reads TGCGCCAGCAGCTTGGGCGGGTTAGCTGGAAACACCATATATTTT. This translates into CASSLGGLAGNTIYF.

This chain connects TRBV28 to TRBJ1-5; D possibly corresponds to TRBD1 (6 bases). Per the germline V gene, CDR1 is MDHEN and CDR2 is SYDVKM. The CDR3 is 14 amino acids. Between the trimmed V and J ends, which lost 6 bases and 4 bases, there was a span of 13 bases. The CDR3 nucleotides are TGTGCCAGCAGCCCCGGGACAATGAATCAGCCCCAGCATTTT. Protein sequence: CASSPGTMNQPQHF. Full variable domain (remainder filled in from reference TRBV28 and TRBJ1-5): DVKVTQSSRYLVKRTGEKVFLECVQDMDHENMFWYRQDPGLGLRLIYFSYDVKMKEKGDIPEGYSVSREKKERFSLILESASTNQTSMYLCASSPGTMNQPQHFGDGTRLSIL.

V is TRBV5-1 and J is TRBJ2-2, with D hard to call. V lost 0 bases to trimming and J lost 0 bases, with 9 bases between them. The CDR3 contains 16 residues. Germline V CDR1 and CDR2: SGHRS, YFSETQ. This CDR3 is CASSLGSFANTGELFF. Here the CDR3 DNA reads TGCGCCAGCAGCTTGGGCAGCTTCGCGAACACCGGGGAGCTGTTTTTT.

On this clone: The same CDR3 also results from other DNA sequences found in this sample. This chain joins TRBV25-1 and TRBJ1-1, with D perhaps TRBD1 (5 bases). Germline CDR1 is MGHDK and CDR2 is SYGVNS. This CDR3 has 14 amino acids. Trimming stripped 1 base from V and 1 base from J, with 7 bases between. The CDR3 region is CASSEWGRNTEAFF. The CDR3 region has the DNA TGTGCCAGCAGTGAATGGGGCAGGAACACTGAAGCTTTCTTT. The full variable domain, rest sourced from reference TRBV25-1 and TRBJ1-1, is EADIYQTPRYLVIGTGKKITLECSQTMGHDKMYWYQQDPGMELHLIHYSYGVNSTEKGDLSSESTVSRIRTEHFPLTLESARPSHTSQYLCASSEWGRNTEAFFGQGTRLTVV.

The CDR3 nucleotides are TGTGCCAGCAGTTACTCCGGGACAGCCCTTTATGGCTACACCTTC. Encoded protein: CASSYSGTALYGYTF. The rearrangement links TRBV6-6 to TRBJ1-2, with 7 bases matching TRBD1. V shed 0 bases, J shed 5 bases, and the junction held 6 bases outside the gene matches. The CDR3 has 15 amino acids. CDR1 and CDR2 (germline): MNHNY, SVGAGI (reference sequence).

This chain joins TRBV6-1 and TRBJ2-7, with 10 bases that match TRBD1. The ends lost 6 bases at V and 3 bases at J; junction bases unmatched: 8. Per the germline V gene, CDR1 is MNHNS and CDR2 is SASEGT. This CDR3 contains 15 residues. As DNA, the CDR3 is TGTGCCAGCAGGACAGGGGGCGCGGGATTCTACGAGCAGTACTTC. Protein product: CASRTGGAGFYEQYF.

This clone was observed once. The chain carries TRBV2 and TRBJ2-7, with 7 bases identical to TRBD2. Germline-derived CDR1 and CDR2 are SNHLY and FYNNEI. The CDR3 sequence is 12 residues long. V trimming: 10 bases; J trimming: 2 bases; junction bases outside the gene matches: 5. This chain's CDR3 is CATSSGTYEQYF. In DNA, the CDR3 is TGTGCCACCTCCAGCGGGACCTACGAGCAGTACTTC.

This clone was found once. The genes are TRBV7-9 and TRBJ1-2; no reliable D call. The CDR3 loop spans 18 amino acids. Germline loops: CDR1 SEHNR, CDR2 FQNEAQ (reference sequence). The V end was cut by 5 bases, the J end by 0 bases, with 22 bases between. The CDR3 DNA reads as TGTGCCAGCAGCCCAGCGAGGACGAAAAGGGTAACTAACTATGGCTACACCTTC. This gives the protein CASSPARTKRVTNYGYTF.

This sequence joins TRBV5-1 and TRBJ2-2, with D perhaps assigned TRBD1 or TRBD2 (6 bases each). V was cut by 6 bases and J by 0 bases, with 12 bases left in between. The germline CDR1 and CDR2 sequences are SGHRS and YFSETQ. The CDR3 length is 15 residues. CDR3 residues: CASTWGASNTGELFF. The DNA of the CDR3 is TGCGCCAGCACCTGGGGGGCATCGAACACCGGGGAGCTGTTTTTT.

The CDR3 sequence: CASSLWDKNTEAFF. CDR3 sequence (DNA): TGCGCCAGCAGCTTATGGGACAAGAACACTGAAGCTTTCTTT. The J gene is TRBJ1-1, the V gene TRBV5-1; D perhaps matches TRBD1 (6 bases). The CDR3 runs 14 residues. The germline V and J ends were trimmed by 2 bases and 1 base, with 9 bases remaining between them. Germline V gives CDR1 SGHRS, CDR2 YFSETQ.

The chain employs TRBV5-1 and TRBJ1-6; 8 nucleotides match TRBD1. With 3 bases clipped from V and 6 bases from J, the junction kept 5 bases outside the gene matches. From germline, CDR1 is SGHRS and CDR2 YFSETQ. The CDR3 extends over 15 amino acids. The CDR3, as DNA: TGCGCCAGCAGCTCCGGACAGGGCCCTAATTCACCCCTCCACTTT. This encodes CASSSGQGPNSPLHF.

The chain links TRBV28 to TRBJ2-1; 8 nucleotides match TRBD1. CDR3 length: 18 amino acids. CDR1 and CDR2 from the germline V gene are MDHEN and SYDVKM. Unmatched junction bases numbered 14, after V lost 6 bases and J lost 1 base. The CDR3 reads CASSPTGRGQRSYNEQFF. CDR3 nucleotide sequence: TGTGCCAGCAGCCCCACGGGCAGGGGGCAAAGGTCCTACAATGAGCAGTTCTTC.

This chain links TRBV5-1 with TRBJ2-2; TRBD1 aligns across 7 bases. CDR3 length: 14 residues. Germline-derived CDR1 and CDR2 are SGHRS and YFSETQ. After removal of 2 bases from V and 5 bases from J, the junction contained 3 bases not matched to a gene. CDR3 nucleotide sequence: TGCGCCAGCAGCTTTTCACAGGGGACCGGGGAGCTGTTTTTT. This translates into CASSFSQGTGELFF.

The chain joins TRBV6-5 to TRBJ1-2, with 10 bases fitting TRBD1. CDR1 is MNHEY and CDR2 is SVGAGI in the germline V gene. This CDR3 is 14 amino acids long. V lost 5 bases and J lost 5; bases outside the gene matches: 5. The DNA for the CDR3 is TGTGCCAGCAGTACGGACAGGGGGAGATATGGCTACACCTTC. Amino acid sequence: CASSTDRGRYGYTF.

In DNA, the CDR3 is TGTGCCAGCAGCCCCGCACGCCCCTCCGTTTACGAGCAGTACTTC. Translating it yields CASSPARPSVYEQYF. The J gene is TRBJ2-7, the V gene TRBV11-2; the D is unclear. Trimming left V 5 bases short and J 4 bases short, with 18 bases between. Germline V gives CDR1 SGHAT, CDR2 FQNNGV. The CDR3 is 15 amino acids.

The rearrangement uses TRBV7-2 and TRBJ2-5; D may match TRBD1 or TRBD2 (6 bases each). The CDR3 contains 16 residues. Trimming left V 7 bases short and J 2 bases short, with 20 bases between. The germline gives CDR1 SGHTA, CDR2 FQGNSA. DNA of the CDR3: TGTGCCAGCACTGGGGTAGGGGGGCCGTTTCAAGAGACCCAGTACTTC. Amino acids: CASTGVGGPFQETQYF.

This clone was picked up one time. The V and J genes are TRBV18 and TRBJ2-5, with unresolved D. V was pared by 3 bases and J by 0 bases, with 14 bases between. The length of the CDR3 is 16 residues. Germline V gives CDR1 KGHSH, CDR2 LQKENI. Written as DNA, the CDR3 is TGTGCCAGCTCACCGCCGGGTCTACTTTACCAAGAGACCCAGTACTTC. Amino acids: CASSPPGLLYQETQYF.

The chain links TRBV2 to TRBJ1-4; unclear D gene. This CDR3 is 13 amino acids long. From germline, CDR1 is SNHLY and CDR2 FYNNEI. The germline V and J ends were trimmed by 7 bases and 5 bases, with 11 bases remaining between them. The CDR3 DNA follows: TGTGCCAGCAACCGACTGGAGAATGAAAAACTGTTTTTT. Translated: CASNRLENEKLFF.